The T cell receptor beta chain under discussion was sequenced for a study of T-cell memory formation after mild COVID-19. TCRdb reprocessed the 5' RACE reads with MiXCR, giving one entry per CDR3 protein. Here the sample spans hundreds of thousands of distinct CDR3 sequences, about 20% being singletons. The germline V gene has CDR1 SGHTA and CDR2 FQGTGA. The CDR3 spans 14 residues. Trimming took 5 bases from V and 7 from J, leaving 17 bases between them. General study points: Those CD4+ clones that contracted were mainly in CM and EM (CD8+ ones in EMRA). Day 15 to 85 contracting clones showed balanced CD4/CD8; later expanders leaned CD4+.

Notes on this clonotype: Its antigen is currently unknown.

The chain recombines TRBV7-3 with TRBJ1-2; D gene ambiguous. This clonotype originated in an adult woman who had mild COVID-19 (a few samples of this study predate the infection). Cell type and time point are not known. The sequenced sample consisted of PBMCs or a T cell subset sorted from them (not recorded which). The CDR3 bases are TGTGCCAGCAGCCCCCCCACAAGACTCCGTGGCTACACCTTC. It translates to CASSPPTRLRGYTF. The variable domain in full, with the rest retrieved from reference TRBV7-3 and TRBJ1-2, is GAGVSQTPSNKVTEKGKYVELRCDPISGHTALYWYRQSLGQGPEFLIYFQGTGAADDSGLPNDRFFAVRPEGSVSTLKIQRTERGDSAVYLCASSPPTRLRGYTFGSGTRLTVV.